Listed below are T cell receptor beta chains from one sample, sequenced in a study of blood T cells in healthy people across ages. TCRdb analysed the 5' RACE reads with MiXCR anew, one entry per CDR3 protein. The sample carries about 930,000 distinct CDR3 sequences, about 29% recorded once. The same sample was also used in a study of T cells of mothers and their children.

Material: blood. These receptor sequences come from a woman in her 40s in good health. Each CDR3 is given with its conserved first and last residue. The order of the fields is V gene, clone size, D gene, J gene, CDR3 protein, CDR3 DNA. D genes are given only for firm matches. Size tells how often a clone was seen (once, few, many) or the class of an expanded clone, and some rows leave it out.

v_gene: TRBV7-3
abundance: -
d_gene: -
j_gene: TRBJ2-1
CDR3aa: CASSVDGGWNEQFF
CDR3nt: TGTGCCAGCAGCGTAGATGGTGGGTGGAATGAGCAGTTCTTC

v_gene: TRBV12-3/TRBV12-4
abundance: many
d_gene: -
j_gene: TRBJ1-5
CDR3aa: CASSPGALNQPQHF
CDR3nt: TGTGCCAGCAGCCCGGGAGCCCTCAATCAGCCCCAGCATTTT

v_gene: TRBV20-1
abundance: many
d_gene: -
j_gene: TRBJ2-7
CDR3aa: CSARSFGGVYEQYF
CDR3nt: TGCAGTGCTAGATCCTTTGGGGGCGTCTACGAGCAGTACTTC

v_gene: TRBV7-2
abundance: -
d_gene: -
j_gene: TRBJ2-2
CDR3aa: CVSSLEVTGELFF
CDR3nt: TGTGTCAGCAGCTTGGAGGTGACCGGGGAGCTGTTTTTT

v_gene: TRBV29-1
abundance: many
d_gene: TRBD1
j_gene: TRBJ1-1
CDR3aa: CSVDISGQGAEAFF
CDR3nt: TGCAGCGTTGATATTTCGGGACAGGGAGCCGAAGCTTTCTTT

v_gene: TRBV7-6
abundance: -
d_gene: -
j_gene: TRBJ1-2
CDR3aa: CASSLALGTGFAKSDYGYTF
CDR3nt: TGTGCCAGCAGCTTAGCGCTAGGGACCGGTTTTGCTAAGTCGGACTATGGCTACACCTTC

v_gene: TRBV27
abundance: few
d_gene: -
j_gene: TRBJ1-2
CDR3aa: CASSLHEDGYGYTF
CDR3nt: TGTGCCAGCAGCCTACACGAGGACGGCTATGGCTACACCTTC

v_gene: TRBV11-1
abundance: once
d_gene: -
j_gene: TRBJ2-7
CDR3aa: CASQSGVEQYF
CDR3nt: TGTGCCAGCCAATCCGGGGTCGAGCAGTACTTC

v_gene: TRBV19
abundance: few
d_gene: -
j_gene: TRBJ2-7
CDR3aa: CASSTTYRYEQYF
CDR3nt: TGTGCCAGTAGTACCACATATAGGTACGAGCAGTACTTC

v_gene: TRBV20-1
abundance: few
d_gene: -
j_gene: TRBJ2-3
CDR3aa: CSADPSAGMGDAQYF
CDR3nt: TGCAGTGCTGACCCCAGCGCGGGGATGGGGGATGCGCAGTATTTT

v_gene: TRBV10-3
abundance: many
d_gene: -
j_gene: TRBJ2-1
CDR3aa: CATNGDGNVNEQFF
CDR3nt: TGTGCCACCAACGGGGACGGAAACGTTAATGAGCAGTTCTTC

v_gene: TRBV29-1
abundance: -
d_gene: TRBD1
j_gene: TRBJ1-2
CDR3aa: CSVDRDRALGGYTF
CDR3nt: TGCAGCGTCGACCGGGACAGGGCTTTAGGCGGCTACACCTTC

v_gene: TRBV12-3/TRBV12-4
abundance: many
d_gene: TRBD2
j_gene: TRBJ2-1
CDR3aa: CASSGTSGDAYNEQFF
CDR3nt: TGTGCCAGCAGTGGGACTAGCGGGGACGCCTACAATGAGCAGTTCTTC

v_gene: TRBV25-1
abundance: few
d_gene: -
j_gene: TRBJ2-7
CDR3aa: CASSERGNSYEQYF
CDR3nt: TGTGCCAGCAGTGAACGGGGTAACTCCTACGAGCAGTACTTC

v_gene: TRBV28
abundance: few
d_gene: -
j_gene: TRBJ2-5
CDR3aa: CASSFPLLSGEYQETQYF
CDR3nt: TGTGCCAGCAGTTTCCCGCTTCTCTCCGGGGAGTACCAAGAGACCCAGTACTTC

v_gene: TRBV5-1
abundance: few
d_gene: -
j_gene: TRBJ1-1
CDR3aa: CASGLQELNTEAFF
CDR3nt: TGCGCCAGCGGACTACAGGAATTGAACACTGAAGCTTTCTTT

v_gene: TRBV5-1
abundance: -
d_gene: TRBD2
j_gene: TRBJ2-5
CDR3aa: CASRPGLGVRETQYF
CDR3nt: TGCGCCAGCAGACCGGGACTAGGAGTCCGAGAGACCCAGTACTTC

v_gene: TRBV19
abundance: -
d_gene: -
j_gene: TRBJ1-3
CDR3aa: CASSERNRRENTIYF
CDR3nt: TGTGCCAGTAGTGAGCGGAACAGGAGGGAAAACACCATATATTTT

v_gene: TRBV2
abundance: -
d_gene: -
j_gene: TRBJ1-5
CDR3aa: CASGTGLPGQPQHF
CDR3nt: TGTGCCAGCGGAACGGGCCTCCCGGGGCAGCCCCAGCATTTT

v_gene: TRBV5-1
abundance: -
d_gene: -
j_gene: TRBJ1-5
CDR3aa: CASSLGSGYNQPQHF
CDR3nt: TGCGCCAGCAGCTTGGGGTCGGGGTACAATCAGCCCCAGCATTTT

v_gene: TRBV7-2
abundance: few
d_gene: -
j_gene: TRBJ2-3
CDR3aa: CASRLNPLTDTQYF
CDR3nt: TGTGCCAGCAGATTGAACCCATTGACAGATACGCAGTATTTT

v_gene: TRBV27
abundance: -
d_gene: TRBD1
j_gene: TRBJ1-1
CDR3aa: CASFGQGANEAFF
CDR3nt: TGTGCCAGCTTCGGACAGGGGGCGAATGAAGCTTTCTTT

v_gene: TRBV15
abundance: -
d_gene: TRBD1
j_gene: TRBJ2-3
CDR3aa: CATEQGLADTQYF
CDR3nt: TGTGCCACCGAACAGGGGTTGGCAGATACGCAGTATTTT

v_gene: TRBV18
abundance: few
d_gene: -
j_gene: TRBJ2-5
CDR3aa: CASSLSLAEESYF
CDR3nt: TGTGCCAGCTCACTCTCTTTAGCGGAGGAGTCGTACTTC

v_gene: TRBV10-3
abundance: -
d_gene: TRBD1
j_gene: TRBJ2-5
CDR3aa: CAISQGTGGYSGETQYF
CDR3nt: TGTGCCATCAGTCAGGGGACAGGGGGCTACTCGGGGGAGACCCAGTACTTC

v_gene: TRBV7-8
abundance: many
d_gene: TRBD1
j_gene: TRBJ2-2
CDR3aa: CASSLAAGTGPLAGELFF
CDR3nt: TGTGCCAGCAGCTTAGCGGCCGGGACAGGGCCTTTAGCCGGGGAGCTGTTTTTT

v_gene: TRBV12-3/TRBV12-4
abundance: -
d_gene: -
j_gene: TRBJ1-2
CDR3aa: CASSSAKNRAWGGYTF
CDR3nt: TGTGCCAGCAGTTCCGCAAAAAACAGGGCCTGGGGTGGCTACACCTTC

v_gene: TRBV28
abundance: once
d_gene: TRBD1
j_gene: TRBJ1-4
CDR3aa: CASSPTLGQGGKPFF
CDR3nt: TGTGCCAGCAGTCCAACCCTGGGACAGGGTGGCAAACCGTTTTTT

v_gene: TRBV24-1
abundance: -
d_gene: -
j_gene: TRBJ2-3
CDR3aa: CATSETSTDTQYF
CDR3nt: TGTGCCACCAGTGAGACTAGCACAGATACGCAGTATTTT

v_gene: TRBV28
abundance: few
d_gene: TRBD1
j_gene: TRBJ1-2
CDR3aa: CASSPPSTGGNGYTF
CDR3nt: TGTGCCAGCAGTCCGCCCTCGACAGGGGGCAATGGCTACACCTTC

v_gene: TRBV13
abundance: few
d_gene: TRBD2
j_gene: TRBJ2-1
CDR3aa: CASSKGGEGSNEQFF
CDR3nt: TGTGCCAGCAGCAAGGGCGGGGAGGGATCTAATGAGCAGTTCTTC

v_gene: TRBV15
abundance: many
d_gene: -
j_gene: TRBJ1-2
CDR3aa: CATSRDIRETNYGYTF
CDR3nt: TGTGCCACCAGCAGAGATATCAGGGAAACTAACTATGGCTACACCTTC

v_gene: TRBV15
abundance: once
d_gene: -
j_gene: TRBJ2-7
CDR3aa: CATSRDRAGYEQYF
CDR3nt: TGTGCCACCAGCAGAGATCGGGCGGGATACGAGCAGTACTTC

v_gene: TRBV28
abundance: -
d_gene: TRBD1
j_gene: TRBJ1-5
CDR3aa: CASSLVDRNNQPQHF
CDR3nt: TGTGCCAGCAGTTTAGTGGACAGGAACAATCAGCCCCAGCATTTT

v_gene: TRBV20-1
abundance: many
d_gene: -
j_gene: TRBJ1-2
CDR3aa: CSGGEGVVGYTF
CDR3nt: TGCAGTGGCGGTGAGGGGGTTGTTGGCTACACCTTC

v_gene: TRBV20-1
abundance: many
d_gene: TRBD1
j_gene: TRBJ1-2
CDR3aa: CSARQTGTGVGYGYTF
CDR3nt: TGCAGTGCTAGACAAACTGGGACAGGGGTTGGCTATGGCTACACCTTC

v_gene: TRBV9
abundance: -
d_gene: TRBD2
j_gene: TRBJ2-5
CDR3aa: CAAGRGTTGEQYF
CDR3nt: TGTGCAGCCGGGCGGGGGACTACGGGAGAGCAGTACTTC